The 20 T cell receptor beta chains below were found in one sample sequenced in a study of monozygotic twins with inflammatory bowel disease. TCRdb reprocessed the 5' RACE reads and reports one entry per CDR3 protein, with no DNA. This sample's clone table lists more than 300,000 distinct CDR3 sequences. Input material: blood. These receptors all stem from a human donor with ulcerative colitis or Crohn's disease, or a healthy co-twin of an affected twin (not recorded which).

The chain couples TRBV7-9 to TRBJ2-7; TCRdb reports TRBD1, a call that lacks DNA to check it against. The CDR3 sequence is 16 residues long. Germline-derived CDR1 and CDR2 are SEHNR and FQNEAQ (reference sequence). The CDR3 loop is CASSLFRAQVSVEQYF.

This chain uses TRBV7-9 with TRBJ2-2; TCRdb's D call, TRBD1, is unchecked because there is no DNA. Germline V gene data show CDR1 as SEHNR and CDR2 as FQNEAQ (reference sequence). The CDR3 totals 15 residues. CDR3 sequence: CASSSTGGRTGELFF.

V usage is TRBV12-3 or TRBV12-4 and J usage is TRBJ2-3; the D gene TCRdb calls, TRBD1, cannot be checked with no DNA. The CDR3 is 15 amino acids. This CDR3 is CASSPWGGRTDTQYF.

The CDR3 is CASSVGLAGGWETQYF. This sequence joins TRBV4-1 and TRBJ2-5; absent DNA, TCRdb's TRBD2 call cannot be checked. This CDR3 region has 16 residues. Germline V gene data show CDR1 as MGHRA and CDR2 as YSYEKL.

The J gene is TRBJ1-2, the V gene TRBV4-3; lacking DNA, the TRBD1 call made by TCRdb goes unchecked. This CDR3 is built from 14 residues. Per the germline V gene, CDR1 is LGHNA and CDR2 is YSLEER. CDR3: CASSQQGALYGYTF.

The V call is TRBV7-3, the J call TRBJ2-2; the TCRdb D gene call, TRBD2, has no DNA to confirm it. The CDR3 is 14 residues long. Germline V CDR1 and CDR2: SGHTA, FQGTGA. The CDR3 sequence: CASRPRGSTGELFF.

The chain joins TRBV6-4 to TRBJ2-7; the D call from TCRdb, TRBD1, cannot be confirmed without DNA. Germline CDR1 and CDR2: MRHNA and SNTAGT. The CDR3 runs to 13 residues. CDR3: CASSDFPGGEQYF.

J is TRBJ2-3 and V is TRBV15; the TCRdb D gene call, TRBD1, has no DNA to confirm it. CDR1 and CDR2 from the germline V gene are LNHNV and YYDKDF (reference sequence). The CDR3 is 16 residues long. The CDR3 loop is CATSTDADSPRDTQYF.

This chain uses TRBV7-2 with TRBJ2-5; TCRdb's D gene call, TRBD1, goes unchecked for lack of DNA. The length of the CDR3 is 14 residues. CDR1 and CDR2 (germline): SGHTA, FQGNSA. CDR3 amino acids: CASTPGQLQETQYF.

The rearrangement uses TRBV5-6 and TRBJ2-7. CDR3 size: 14 residues. Germline V gene sequence: CDR1 SGHDT, CDR2 YYEEEE. CDR3: CASSFVDLTYEQYF.

The chain couples TRBV7-2 to TRBJ1-2. CDR1 and CDR2 (germline): SGHTA, FQGNSA. The CDR3 is 14 amino acids. CDR3 region: CASSTRLINYGYTF.

The chain has TRBV4-2 and TRBJ1-5. CDR3 size: 15 residues. Germline assignment: CDR1 LGHNA and CDR2 YNFKEQ. The CDR3 here is CASSQALSSDQPQHF.

The chain combines TRBV20-1 with TRBJ2-7; TCRdb lists TRBD1, though no DNA is available to test this call. CDR1 is DFQATT, CDR2 SNEGSKA, per germline (reference sequence). The CDR3 covers 13 residues. CDR3: CSARRTGVLEQYF.

J is TRBJ2-3 and V is TRBV20-1; without DNA, the TCRdb call of TRBD2 cannot be checked. The CDR3 totals 13 residues. Looked up from germline, CDR1 is DFQATT and CDR2 is SNEGSKA (reference sequence). CDR3 in amino acids: CSARSGGADTQYF.

This sequence joins TRBV5-4 and TRBJ2-5; the D call of TRBD2 rests on TCRdb alone, since no DNA is present to check it. This CDR3 spans 12 amino acids. The germline V gene encodes CDR1 SGHNT and CDR2 YYREEE (reference sequence). The CDR3 loop is CASSSGGETQYF.

The rearrangement joins TRBV6-1 to TRBJ2-1; TCRdb lists TRBD1, though no DNA is available to test this call. The CDR3 runs to 16 residues. Germline CDR1 MNHNS, CDR2 SASEGT. The CDR3 spells CATSLFWDTTNNEQFF.

This chain uses TRBV19 with TRBJ1-3; TCRdb calls TRBD1, which cannot be checked without DNA. The CDR3 has 15 residues. Per germline, CDR1 LNHDA and CDR2 SQIVND (reference sequence). CDR3 region: CATRQNPPSGNTIYF. The complete variable domain, with remaining parts taken from reference TRBV19 and TRBJ1-3, reads DGGITQSPKYLFRKEGQNVTLSCEQNLNHDAMYWYRQDPGQGLRLIYYSQIVNDFQKGDIAEGYSVSREKKESFPLTVTSAQKNPTAFYLCATRQNPPSGNTIYFGEGSWLTVV.

The rearrangement links TRBV29-1 to TRBJ2-5; without DNA, the TCRdb call of TRBD2 cannot be checked. Germline V gives CDR1 SQVTM, CDR2 ANQGSEA. The CDR3 consists of 16 residues. The CDR3 region is CSVIRTSGGATKTQYF.

The rearrangement joins TRBV12-3 or TRBV12-4 to TRBJ2-1; TCRdb proposes TRBD1, but this gene call is untestable without DNA. CDR3 length: 14 residues. Here the CDR3 reads CASMRTNSYNEQFF.

The gene calls are TRBV12-3 or TRBV12-4 and TRBJ2-5; the TCRdb D gene call, TRBD2, has no DNA to confirm it. The CDR3 runs 15 residues. CDR3 in amino acids: CASSRNTGTRETQYF.